This section outlines one T cell receptor beta chain sequence together with its context. What it binds is not known. The CDR3 covers 15 residues. The ends were cut back, 5 bases at V and 0 bases at J, with 13 bases in the middle. Germline CDR1 is SGHVS and CDR2 is FNYEAQ. A single record per CDR3 protein comes from TCRdb applying MiXCR to the reads. The sample has about a million distinct CDR3 sequences; roughly 30% are singletons. This sample was included in a study of T cell repertoires in cytomegalovirus infection. General study points: The study found HLA-C-restricted CMV-specific TCR beta clonotypes dominating the ex vivo response.

The starting material was cultured CD8+ T cells from PBMCs, obtained from culture after CMV antigen stimulation. The receptor comes from a human donor in good health (CMV status not recorded). Some clones in this sample may be carry-over from other donors' samples. This rearrangement joins TRBV7-6 to TRBJ1-1; the D is unclear. CDR3 bases: TGTGCCAGCAGCAGTAGACGGGGATTGAACACTGAAGCTTTCTTT. Its translation is CASSSRRGLNTEAFF.